The text below deals with one T cell receptor (beta chain). Its antigen is not identified. The entry originates in a study of cytomegalovirus exposure and HLA in healthy donors. Study at large: From HLA-typed donors, an early data release held about 85 million unique TCRs.

60 Vbeta and 13 Jbeta primers were used in PCR. Measured with immunoSEQ multiplex PCR; TCRdb has only the in-frame clones, and not every one. The table lists about 190,000 clones, with less than 1% in the top ten. Study results and limitations: Reports credit the classifier with highly specific, highly sensitive diagnosis of cytomegalovirus status.

V gave up 5 bases and J gave up 2 bases; unmatched junction bases: 9. Germline V gene lookup returns CDR1 SEHNR and CDR2 FQNEAQ (reference sequence). The CDR3 runs 16 residues. Material for sequencing was PBMCs. The TCR comes from a woman aged 25 to 39 in good health and CMV-seropositive. The J gene is TRBJ2-7, the V gene TRBV7-9, with 10 bases that match TRBD1. CDR3 bases: TGTGCCAGCAGCCCGACCCGGGACAGGGGTACCTACGAGCAGTACTTC. Translating it yields CASSPTRDRGTYEQYF.